One sample yielded the 24 T cell receptor beta chains listed below, sequenced in a study of T cell repertoires in cytomegalovirus infection. TCRdb re-analysed the reads in MiXCR, keeping a single row per CDR3 protein. The table records 560,000 or so distinct CDR3 sequences, 15% to 20% of them present only once. The sequenced sample consisted of CD8+ T cells from PBMCs. The receptor source for this set is a human donor in good health (CMV status not recorded). Some clones in this sample may be carry-over from other donors' samples.

To note about this clonotype: At one end the junction does not follow the germline gene, possibly because of a read error. This chain joins TRBV6-5 and TRBJ2-1; 13 bases match TRBD2. This CDR3 contains 18 residues. Germline V gives CDR1 MNHEY, CDR2 SVGAGI. CDR3 in amino acids: CARSYSLLAGGPDNEQFF. CDR3 bases: TGTGCCAGAAGTTACTCCCTACTAGCGGGAGGGCCAGACAATGAGCAGTTCTTC.

This clonotype showed up just a few times. V and J are TRBV19 and TRBJ2-1; 9 nucleotides align to TRBD2. CDR3 length: 15 residues. V lost 7 bases to trimming and J lost 2 bases; unmatched junction nucleotides: 6. Germline loops: CDR1 LNHDA, CDR2 SQIVND (reference sequence). In nucleotides, the CDR3 is TGTGCCAGTACAAGTATAGCGGGAGCCTACAATGAGCAGTTCTTC. It codes for CASTSIAGAYNEQFF.

This clonotype was counted only a few times. The chain combines TRBV6-6 with TRBJ2-7; the match to TRBD2 covers 14 bases. This CDR3 spans 15 amino acids. The J segment lost 5 bases and the V segment lost 5 bases, leaving 5 bases of the junction unmatched. The V gene's germline CDR1 is MNHNY and CDR2 SVGAGI (reference sequence). The CDR3 DNA follows: TGTGCCAGCAGTCCGGGACTAGCGGGAGCTAACGAGCAGTACTTC. Protein product: CASSPGLAGANEQYF.

The rearrangement links TRBV2 to TRBJ1-2; unclear D gene. The CDR3 runs to 8 residues. Between the trimmed V and J ends, which lost 6 bases and 12 bases, there was a span of 5 bases. CDR1 SNHLY and CDR2 FYNNEI come from the germline V gene. The CDR3 sequence is CASRADTF. CDR3 coding DNA: TGTGCCAGCAGGGCGGACACCTTC.

This clonotype has ten or more counts. The chain couples TRBV11-2 to TRBJ2-4; 7 nucleotides line up with TRBD1. V lost 2 bases and J lost 6; bases outside the gene matches: 7. The germline CDR1 and CDR2 sequences are SGHAT and FQNNGV. The CDR3 length is 15 residues. The CDR3 region is CASSLLSQGVNIQYF. The CDR3 nucleotides are TGTGCCAGCAGCTTACTTAGCCAGGGGGTAAACATTCAGTACTTC.

This chain links TRBV5-1 with TRBJ1-3; D is possibly TRBD1 (5 bases). The CDR3 length is 11 residues. From germline, CDR1 is SGHRS and CDR2 YFSETQ. Between the trimmed V and J ends, which lost 6 bases and 14 bases, there was a span of 15 bases. The CDR3 nucleotides are TGCGCCAGCACCACCGGGACGGAATTATATTTT. It codes for CASTTGTELYF.

This clonotype was counted between two and nine times. This chain connects TRBV11-3 to TRBJ2-3; the match to TRBD2 covers 13 bases. The CDR3 sequence is 19 residues long. Germline V gene data show CDR1 as SGHNT and CDR2 as YENEEA. V gave up 5 bases and J gave up 4 bases; unmatched junction bases: 15. The CDR3 is CASSTHVFRTSGRADTQYF. CDR3 DNA sequence: TGTGCCAGCAGCACTCACGTATTTCGGACTAGCGGGAGAGCAGATACGCAGTATTTT.

This clonotype was counted a few times. The chain's CDR3 is CSARVGMGREIEPQHF. DNA of the CDR3: TGCAGTGCTAGAGTCGGGATGGGGCGGGAAATTGAGCCCCAGCATTTT. The J gene is TRBJ1-5, the V gene TRBV20-1; TRBD1 is a possible D gene (5 bases). The germline V and J ends were trimmed by 1 base and 8 bases, with 21 bases remaining between them. The CDR3 is 16 amino acids. The V gene's germline CDR1 is DFQATT and CDR2 SNEGSKA (reference sequence).

This clonotype was seen only a few times. This chain joins TRBV15 and TRBJ1-5; D gene ambiguous. Germline V gene lookup returns CDR1 LNHNV and CDR2 YYDKDF (reference sequence). Trimming removed 2 bases from V and 5 bases from J, with 7 bases in between. The CDR3 has 13 residues. The CDR3 coding sequence is TGTGCCACCAGCAGATCGAGGGATCAGCCCCAGCATTTT. Translating gives CATSRSRDQPQHF.

The V gene is TRBV7-2, the J gene TRBJ2-7; 7 bases are a match to TRBD2. The CDR3 spans 15 residues. The V segment lost 0 bases and the J segment 2 bases; nucleotides outside the gene matches: 4. Germline V gene sequence: CDR1 SGHTA, CDR2 FQGNSA. The CDR3 region is CASSLALGGAYEQYF. DNA of the CDR3: TGTGCCAGCAGCTTAGCGCTGGGGGGGGCCTACGAGCAGTACTTC.

This clonotype was recorded many times. This rearrangement joins TRBV11-2 to TRBJ1-4; no firm D call. V lost 1 base and J lost 6, with 9 bases in between. CDR3 length equals 14 residues. CDR1 is SGHAT and CDR2 is FQNNGV in the germline V gene. CDR3 nucleotides: TGTGCCAGCAGCTTAGGTCTTGGGGATGAAAAACTGTTTTTT. Translated: CASSLGLGDEKLFF.

The CDR3 nucleotides read TGCAGTGCTACGATTAGCGGGAGATTCCTCTACGAGCAGTACTTC. Its translation is CSATISGRFLYEQYF. The rearrangement joins TRBV20-1 to TRBJ2-7, with TRBD2 identical over 9 bases. Losses at the gene ends were 4 bases for V and 3 bases for J; bases not matched to a gene: 10. The CDR3 length is 15 residues. Germline lookup yields CDR1 DFQATT and CDR2 SNEGSKA (reference sequence).

About this clonotype itself: A read error is possible here, since a much larger clone lies one base away. The J gene is TRBJ1-2, the V gene TRBV12-3 or TRBV12-4, with TRBD1 matching over 11 bases. With V trimmed by 6 bases and J by 7 bases, 7 bases remained unmatched. The CDR3 has 14 residues. For the CDR3, the DNA is TGTGCCAGCAGACCCGGGACAGGGGGATGTGGCTACACCTTC. This translates into CASRPGTGGCGYTF.

Many counts were recorded for this clonotype. CDR3 in amino acids: CASSEGRNLYNEQFF. The CDR3 bases are TGTGCCAGCAGTGAGGGGCGTAACCTCTACAATGAGCAGTTCTTC. This chain uses TRBV6-4 with TRBJ2-1; the D gene is possibly TRBD1 (5 bases). The V end lost 3 bases, the J end lost 3 bases, and 12 bases lay between the germline ends. CDR3 size: 15 residues. Germline V gene lookup returns CDR1 MRHNA and CDR2 SNTAGT.

This clonotype was recorded many times. V gene TRBV2 combines with J gene TRBJ1-4; TRBD1 agrees at 9 bases. In germline, CDR1 is SNHLY, CDR2 FYNNEI. This CDR3 has 15 amino acids. V gave up 8 bases and J gave up 6 bases; unmatched junction bases: 10. The CDR3 region is CASAYTTGGYEKLFF. CDR3 DNA sequence: TGTGCCAGCGCCTACACGACAGGGGGTTATGAAAAACTGTTTTTT.

The V gene is TRBV5-5, the J gene TRBJ1-5; a possible D gene is TRBD1 (6 bases). The CDR3 runs to 15 residues. V was cut by 4 bases and J by 7 bases, with 18 bases left in between. The V gene's germline CDR1 is SGHKS and CDR2 YYEKEE (reference sequence). CDR3 residues: CASSIDGVGGQPQHF. In DNA form, the CDR3 reads TGTGCCAGCAGCATTGACGGGGTAGGGGGACAGCCCCAGCATTTT.

The rearrangement links TRBV19 to TRBJ2-7; a possible D gene is TRBD2 (6 bases). V was clipped by 4 bases and J by 0 bases, with 13 bases between them. This CDR3 comprises 15 residues. From germline, CDR1 is LNHDA and CDR2 SQIVND (reference sequence). CDR3 sequence reads: CASSTRDLSSYEQYF. The CDR3 DNA sequence: TGTGCCAGTAGTACCCGGGACTTAAGCTCCTACGAGCAGTACTTC.

The chain uses TRBV6-5 and TRBJ2-2; D remains unclear. Germline CDR1 reads MNHEY; CDR2 reads SVGAGI. V was trimmed by 10 bases and J by 8 bases, leaving 14 bases between them. The CDR3 has 12 amino acids. CDR3: CATAYEEGELFF. CDR3 in DNA: TGTGCCACCGCTTATGAGGAGGGGGAGCTGTTTTTT.

At least ten counts were recorded for this clonotype. The V call is TRBV12-5, the J call TRBJ2-3, with 8 positions matching TRBD2. The CDR3 sequence is 14 residues long. CDR1 is LGHNT and CDR2 is FRNRAP in the germline V gene. The trim removed 8 bases at V and 7 bases at J, leaving 11 bases unmatched. CDR3 residues: CASKGAGEGNTQYF. The CDR3 nucleotides read TGTGCTAGTAAAGGAGCGGGGGAGGGGAATACGCAGTATTTT.

This clonotype occurred a few times. The rearrangement joins TRBV30 to TRBJ2-6, with no clear D. The CDR3 runs to 14 residues. V lost 4 bases and J lost 4, with 11 bases in between. Germline V gene sequence: CDR1 GTSNPN, CDR2 SVGIG (reference sequence). CDR3 loop: CAWKRLDGANVLTF. CDR3 DNA: TGTGCCTGGAAACGGCTAGACGGGGCCAACGTCCTGACTTTC.

This clonotype was counted ten times or more. J is TRBJ2-3 and V is TRBV27, with D perhaps matching TRBD2 (5 bases). Germline CDR1 MNHEY, CDR2 SMNVEV (reference sequence). Trimming stripped 3 bases from V and 3 bases from J, with 10 bases between. CDR3 length: 14 amino acids. CDR3 sequence: CASSFEGLTDTQYF. The CDR3 bases are TGTGCCAGCAGTTTCGAAGGACTGACAGATACGCAGTATTTT.

This clonotype occurred many times. The J gene is TRBJ2-1, the V gene TRBV10-3; 9 bases map to TRBD1. V was clipped by 3 bases and J by 6 bases; unmatched bases: 12. This CDR3 is 17 amino acids long. Per the germline V gene, CDR1 is ENHRY and CDR2 is SYGVKD. The CDR3 is CAISDPAGQGRINEQFF. CDR3 sequence (DNA): TGTGCCATCAGTGACCCCGCGGGACAGGGTAGGATCAATGAGCAGTTCTTC.

This clonotype showed up many times. The rearrangement links TRBV12-3 or TRBV12-4 to TRBJ1-1; tentative D call: TRBD1 (6 bases). The CDR3 has 13 residues. Trimming removed 6 bases from V and 8 bases from J, with 16 bases in between. Written as DNA, the CDR3 is TGTGCCAGCAGCTCCGCGGACAGATACGAAGCTTTCTTT. Protein: CASSSADRYEAFF.

Concerning this clonotype: This may stem from a read error, because a much larger clone lies one nucleotide away. J is TRBJ1-1 and V is TRBV11-2; D is unresolved. The CDR3 is 12 amino acids. Germline-derived CDR1 and CDR2 are SGHAT and FQNNGV. Deletions cut 1 base from V and 8 bases from J, with 8 bases between. CDR3 amino acids: CASSLVVREAFF. The CDR3 DNA reads as TGTGCCAGCAGCTTAGTCGTACGGGAAGCTTTCTTT.